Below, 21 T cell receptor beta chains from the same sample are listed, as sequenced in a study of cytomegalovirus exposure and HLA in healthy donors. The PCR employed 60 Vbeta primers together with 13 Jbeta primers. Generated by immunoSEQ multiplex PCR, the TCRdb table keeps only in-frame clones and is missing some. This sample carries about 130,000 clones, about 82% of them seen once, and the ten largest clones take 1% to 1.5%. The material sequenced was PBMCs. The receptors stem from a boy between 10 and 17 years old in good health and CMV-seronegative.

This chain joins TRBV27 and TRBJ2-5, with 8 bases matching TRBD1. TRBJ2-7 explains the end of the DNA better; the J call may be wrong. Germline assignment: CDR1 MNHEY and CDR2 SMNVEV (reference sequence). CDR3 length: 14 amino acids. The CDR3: CASSFLDRAYEQYF. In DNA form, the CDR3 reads TGTGCCAGCAGTTTCTTGGACAGGGCATACGAGCAGTACTTC.

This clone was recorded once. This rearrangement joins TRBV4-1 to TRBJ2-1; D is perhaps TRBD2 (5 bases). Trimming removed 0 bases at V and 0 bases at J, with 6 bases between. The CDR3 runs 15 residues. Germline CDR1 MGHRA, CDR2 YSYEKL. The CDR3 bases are TGCGCCAGCAGCCAAGATCTAGCCTCCTACAATGAGCAGTTCTTC. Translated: CASSQDLASYNEQFF.

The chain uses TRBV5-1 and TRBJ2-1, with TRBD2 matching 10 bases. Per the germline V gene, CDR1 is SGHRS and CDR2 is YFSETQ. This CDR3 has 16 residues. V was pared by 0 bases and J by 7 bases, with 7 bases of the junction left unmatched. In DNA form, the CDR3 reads TGCGCCAGCAGCTTGGATAGCGGGGGGCTCAATAATGAGCAGTTCTTC. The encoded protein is CASSLDSGGLNNEQFF.

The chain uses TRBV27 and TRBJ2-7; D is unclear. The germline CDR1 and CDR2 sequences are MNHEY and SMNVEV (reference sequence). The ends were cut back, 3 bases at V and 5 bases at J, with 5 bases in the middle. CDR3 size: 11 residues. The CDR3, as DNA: TGTGCCAGCAGTTTCCAAAACGAGCAGTACTTC. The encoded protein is CASSFQNEQYF.

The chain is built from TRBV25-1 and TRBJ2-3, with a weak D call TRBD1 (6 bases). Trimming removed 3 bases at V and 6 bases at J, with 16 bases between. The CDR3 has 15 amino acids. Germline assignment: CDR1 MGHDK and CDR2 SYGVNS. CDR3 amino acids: CASSEGVNREDTQYF. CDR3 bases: TGTGCCAGCAGTGAGGGGGTCAACAGGGAGGATACGCAGTATTTT.

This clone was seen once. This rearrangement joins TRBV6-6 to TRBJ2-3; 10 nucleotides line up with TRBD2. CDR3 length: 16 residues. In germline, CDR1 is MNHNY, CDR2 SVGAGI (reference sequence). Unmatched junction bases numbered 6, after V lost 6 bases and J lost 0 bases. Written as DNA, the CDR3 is TGTGCCAGCAGGGCGGGACTAGCGCCTAGCACAGATACGCAGTATTTT. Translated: CASRAGLAPSTDTQYF.

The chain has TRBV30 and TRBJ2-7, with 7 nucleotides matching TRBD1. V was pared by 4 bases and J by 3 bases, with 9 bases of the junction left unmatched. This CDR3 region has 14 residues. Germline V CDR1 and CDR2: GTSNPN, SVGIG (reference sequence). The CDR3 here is CAWNFGAGGYEQYF. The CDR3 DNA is TGTGCCTGGAATTTTGGGGCAGGGGGCTACGAGCAGTACTTC.

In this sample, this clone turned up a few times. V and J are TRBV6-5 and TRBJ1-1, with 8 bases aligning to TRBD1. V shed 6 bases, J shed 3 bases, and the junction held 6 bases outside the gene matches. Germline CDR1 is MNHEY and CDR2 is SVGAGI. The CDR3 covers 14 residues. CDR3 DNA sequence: TGTGCCAGCAGCGTCCAGGGGGCGGACACTGAAGCTTTCTTT. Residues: CASSVQGADTEAFF.

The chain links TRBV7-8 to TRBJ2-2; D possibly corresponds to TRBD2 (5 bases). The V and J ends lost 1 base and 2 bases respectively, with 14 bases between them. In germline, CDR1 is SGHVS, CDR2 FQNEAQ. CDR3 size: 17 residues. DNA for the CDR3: TGTGCCAGCAGCTTAGTAGGAGGCAGGCCAAACACCGGGGAGCTGTTTTTT. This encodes CASSLVGGRPNTGELFF. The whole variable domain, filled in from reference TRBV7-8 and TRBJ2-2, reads GAGVSQSPRYKVAKRGQDVALRCDPISGHVSLFWYQQALGQGPEFLTYFQNEAQLDKSGLPSDRFFAERPEGSVSTLKIQRTQQEDSAVYLCASSLVGGRPNTGELFFGEGSRLTVL.

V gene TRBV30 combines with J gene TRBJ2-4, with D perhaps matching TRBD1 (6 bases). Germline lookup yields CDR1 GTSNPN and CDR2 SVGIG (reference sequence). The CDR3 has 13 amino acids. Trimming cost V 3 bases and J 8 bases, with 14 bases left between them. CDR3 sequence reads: CAWRVTGSDIQYF. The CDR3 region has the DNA TGTGCCTGGAGGGTTACAGGGTCGGACATTCAGTACTTC.

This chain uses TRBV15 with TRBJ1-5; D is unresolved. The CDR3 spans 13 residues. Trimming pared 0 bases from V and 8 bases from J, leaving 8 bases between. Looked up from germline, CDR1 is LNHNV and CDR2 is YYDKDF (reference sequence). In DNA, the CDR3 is TGTGCCACCAGCAGAGATCGCAGTGAGCCCCAGCATTTT. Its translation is CATSRDRSEPQHF.

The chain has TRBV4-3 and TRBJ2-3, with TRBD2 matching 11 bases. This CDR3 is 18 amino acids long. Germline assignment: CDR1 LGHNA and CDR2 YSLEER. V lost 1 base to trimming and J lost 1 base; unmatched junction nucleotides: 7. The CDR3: CASSQGVAGGPGTDTQYF. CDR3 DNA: TGCGCCAGCAGCCAAGGCGTAGCGGGAGGGCCGGGCACAGATACGCAGTATTTT.

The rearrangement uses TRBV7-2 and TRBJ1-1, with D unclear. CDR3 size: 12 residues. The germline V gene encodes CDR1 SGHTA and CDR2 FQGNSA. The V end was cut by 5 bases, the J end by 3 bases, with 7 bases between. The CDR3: CASSPSYTEAFF. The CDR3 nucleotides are TGTGCCAGCAGCCCGTCGTACACTGAAGCTTTCTTT.

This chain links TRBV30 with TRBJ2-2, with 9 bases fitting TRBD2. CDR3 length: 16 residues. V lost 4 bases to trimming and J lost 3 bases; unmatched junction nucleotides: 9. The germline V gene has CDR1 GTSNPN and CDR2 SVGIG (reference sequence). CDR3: CAWTGAGGPHTGELFF. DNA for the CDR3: TGTGCCTGGACAGGGGCGGGAGGGCCCCACACCGGGGAGCTGTTTTTT.

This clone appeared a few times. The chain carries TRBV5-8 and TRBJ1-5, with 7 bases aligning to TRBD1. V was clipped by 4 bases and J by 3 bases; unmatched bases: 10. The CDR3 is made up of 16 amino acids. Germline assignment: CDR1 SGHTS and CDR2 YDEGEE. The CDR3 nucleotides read TGTGCCAGCAGCCACGGGAAGGGGGCGAACAATCAGCCCCAGCATTTT. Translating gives CASSHGKGANNQPQHF.

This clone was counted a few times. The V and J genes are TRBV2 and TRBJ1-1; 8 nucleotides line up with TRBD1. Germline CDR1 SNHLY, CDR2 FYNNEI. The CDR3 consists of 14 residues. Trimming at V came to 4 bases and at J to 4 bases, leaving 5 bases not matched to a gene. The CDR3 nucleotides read TGTGCCAGCAGTGCTGACAGGGGCCTCACTGAAGCTTTCTTT. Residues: CASSADRGLTEAFF.

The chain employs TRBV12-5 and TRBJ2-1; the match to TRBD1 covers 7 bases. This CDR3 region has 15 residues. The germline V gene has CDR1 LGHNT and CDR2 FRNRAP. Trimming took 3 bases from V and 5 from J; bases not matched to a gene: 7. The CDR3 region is CASGFRDSVHNEQFF. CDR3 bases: TGTGCTAGTGGTTTCAGGGACAGCGTTCACAATGAGCAGTTCTTC.

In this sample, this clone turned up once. As DNA, the CDR3 is TGTGCCACCAGCCCGCGGACTAGCGGGACCCCCGAGCAGTACTTC. The encoded protein is CATSPRTSGTPEQYF. The J gene is TRBJ2-7, the V gene TRBV15, with TRBD2 identical over 12 bases. The CDR3 consists of 15 residues. J was trimmed by 6 bases and V by 5 bases; bases with no gene match: 8. Per germline, CDR1 LNHNV and CDR2 YYDKDF (reference sequence).

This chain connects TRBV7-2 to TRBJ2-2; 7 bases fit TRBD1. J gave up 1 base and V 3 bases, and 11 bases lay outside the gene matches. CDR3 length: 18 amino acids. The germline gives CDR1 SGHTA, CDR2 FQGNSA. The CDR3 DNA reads TGTGCCAGCAGCTTTCCGTTGTGGGACAGATTGAACACCGGGGAGCTGTTTTTT. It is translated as CASSFPLWDRLNTGELFF.

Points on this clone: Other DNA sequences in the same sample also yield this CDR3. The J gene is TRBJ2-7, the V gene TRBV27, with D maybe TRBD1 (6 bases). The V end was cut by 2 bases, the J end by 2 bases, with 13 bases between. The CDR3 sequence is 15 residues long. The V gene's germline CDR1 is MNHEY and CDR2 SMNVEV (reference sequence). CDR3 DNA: TGTGCCAGCAGTTTAAACGAACAGGGCCCCTACGAGCAGTACTTC. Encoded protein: CASSLNEQGPYEQYF.

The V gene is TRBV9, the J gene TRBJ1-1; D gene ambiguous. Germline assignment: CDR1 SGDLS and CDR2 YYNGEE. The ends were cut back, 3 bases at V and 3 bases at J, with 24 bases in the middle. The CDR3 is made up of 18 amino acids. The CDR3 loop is CASSGLPSLEHGYTEAFF. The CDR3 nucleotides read TGTGCCAGCAGCGGCCTACCCTCCCTGGAGCACGGGTACACTGAAGCTTTCTTT.